Described below is a single T cell receptor (beta chain) sequence and its context. This sample stems from a study of blood T cell repertoires in COVID-19. For the study at large: Spain, Italy and the United States supplied samples that represented acute and convalescent COVID-19. PBMCs, B-cell-depleted T cells, or T cells provided the cDNA or gDNA that made up the material.

Method: immunoSEQ multiplex PCR; TCRdb's copy keeps in-frame clones and lacks some. This table holds approximately 390,000 clones, 88% found once. The sequenced sample was PBMCs or T cells enriched from blood (not recorded which). The TCR sequence derives from a woman between 40 and 55 years old with acute COVID-19.

The CDR3, as DNA: TGTGCCAGCAGTTTAATCTACCTAGACTCTGGGGCCAACGTCCTGACTTTC. It specifies CASSLIYLDSGANVLTF. The chain links TRBV27 to TRBJ2-6; D not certain. Germline loops: CDR1 MNHEY, CDR2 SMNVEV (reference sequence). Trimming took 2 bases from V and 0 from J, leaving 11 bases between them. The CDR3 length is 17 residues.